The rows below give T cell receptor beta chains drawn from one sample of a study of CD8+ T cells in alopecia areata. The protocol was immunoSEQ multiplex PCR, while the TCRdb copy is restricted to in-frame clones and leaves out a portion. The sample includes thousands of clones, 71% of them seen just once. The specimen was CD4+ Tregs sorted from blood. The receptors come from a human donor with alopecia areata. CDR3s include the opening cysteine and the closing phenylalanine or tryptophan. D genes are given only for firm matches. The size field is filled for only some rows; it gives once, few, many or a size class.

v_gene	abundance	j_gene	d_gene	CDR3nt	CDR3aa
TRBV7-2	NA	TRBJ2-7	TRBD2	TGTGCCAGCAGCCCGGGACTAGCGTACGAGCGGTACTTC	CASSPGLAYERYF
TRBV11-2	NA	TRBJ1-5	NA	TGTGCCAGCAGCTTCGGGGGCGCCGGCAATCAGCCCCAGCATTTT	CASSFGGAGNQPQHF
TRBV7-2	NA	TRBJ2-7	NA	TGTGCCAGCAGCTTAGCCTTCACGAGCGGGCGGCCCTACGAGCAGTACTTC	CASSLAFTSGRPYEQYF
TRBV7-9	few	TRBJ1-6	NA	TGTGCCAGCAGTCGTGGACATTTTTCACCCCTCCACTTT	CASSRGHFSPLHF
TRBV28	few	TRBJ2-5	NA	TGTGCCAGCAGCCATTCGGGGGCAGCTCAAGAGACCCAGTACTTC	CASSHSGAAQETQYF
TRBV19	NA	TRBJ2-5	NA	TGTGCCAGTAGTTTTGCGGCCACCCAAGAGACCCAGTACTTC	CASSFAATQETQYF
TRBV25-1	NA	TRBJ2-5	TRBD1	TGTGCCAGCAGTCAGAACAGGGGGCAGGAGACCCAGTACTTC	CASSQNRGQETQYF
TRBV6-6	NA	TRBJ2-1	NA	TGTGCCAGCAGTATAGACAGGATCTCCTACAATGAGCAGTTCTTC	CASSIDRISYNEQFF
TRBV7-9	NA	TRBJ2-7	TRBD2	TGTGCCAGCAGCTTTGGGCAGGGAATCGGCACCGGGACTAGTGACGAGCAGTACTTC	CASSFGQGIGTGTSDEQYF
TRBV6-5	NA	TRBJ2-5	TRBD2	TGTGCCAGCAGTTTCTCGACTAGCGGGACCCAGTACTTC	CASSFSTSGTQYF
TRBV28	NA	TRBJ1-5	TRBD1	TGTGCCAGCAGTTCCCGGACAGGGGGCCTCAATCAGCCCCAGCATTTT	CASSSRTGGLNQPQHF
TRBV6-5	NA	TRBJ2-5	TRBD2	TGTGCCAGCAGCGGGACTAGCGGACAGACCCAGTACTTC	CASSGTSGQTQYF
TRBV7-9	NA	TRBJ2-5	NA	TGTGCCAGCAGCTTCCTGGACCAACAAGAGACCCAGTACTTC	CASSFLDQQETQYF
TRBV4-3	NA	TRBJ2-3	TRBD2	TGCGCCAGTAGCGGGAGAAATTCAGATACGCAGTATTTT	CASSGRNSDTQYF
TRBV7-2	NA	TRBJ2-1	TRBD2	TGTGCCAGCAGCCTGACTAGCGGGAGCTTAAATGAGCAGTTCTTC	CASSLTSGSLNEQFF
TRBV6-6	NA	TRBJ1-5	TRBD1	TGTGCCAGCAGAGCCGGGACAGGAGATTTCAATCAGCCCCAGCATTTT	CASRAGTGDFNQPQHF
TRBV14	NA	TRBJ2-1	NA	TGTGCCAGCAGCCAAGGGGGGGCTTGGGTCTCCTACAATGAGCAGTTCTTC	CASSQGGAWVSYNEQFF
TRBV5-1	NA	TRBJ2-1	NA	TGCGCCAGCAGCTCACTAGGAAGCTACAATGAGCAGTTCTTC	CASSSLGSYNEQFF
TRBV19	NA	TRBJ2-1	TRBD2	TGTGCCAGTCGCGTGAGTGGCGGGAGGGCCCTTTCCTACAATGAGCAGTTCTTC	CASRVSGGRALSYNEQFF
TRBV6-5	NA	TRBJ2-7	NA	TGTGCCAGCAGTTACGGTTCCGCTCTTAGTGGCGTGCAGTACTTC	CASSYGSALSGVQYF
TRBV5-1	NA	TRBJ2-3	TRBD2	TGCGCCAGCAGCTTGGTCCTAGCGGGAGTTAGAATTCCTAGCACAGATACGCAGTATTTT	CASSLVLAGVRIPSTDTQYF
TRBV28	NA	TRBJ1-1	NA	TGTGCCAGCAGGAGGCAGAACACTGAAGCTTTCTTT	CASRRQNTEAFF